The next 5 T cell receptor beta chains were all read from a single sample in a study of blood T cell repertoires in COVID-19. Sequenced by immunoSEQ multiplex PCR; TCRdb stores in-frame clones only, minus some. The table has roughly 190,000 clones, 82% seen once. Material: peripheral blood. Receptors were obtained from a woman aged 60 to 75 with COVID-19, enrolled during active disease.

The chain recombines TRBV6-5 with TRBJ1-6; TRBD1 is a possible D gene (5 bases). The CDR3 covers 12 residues. Trimming took off 3 bases at V and 13 bases at J, with 10 bases between the two ends. Germline values: CDR1 MNHEY, CDR2 SVGAGI. The CDR3 here is CASSYRRGPLHF. CDR3 DNA sequence: TGTGCCAGCAGTTATCGCCGGGGGCCCCTCCACTTT.

This chain links TRBV7-2 with TRBJ1-5; possible D gene TRBD1, 5 bases. The CDR3 is 14 residues long. Germline loops: CDR1 SGHTA, CDR2 FQGNSA. Trimming removed 8 bases at V and 2 bases at J, with 13 bases between. CDR3 nucleotides: TGTGCCAGCGGTCTTCGGGGGGGCAATCAGCCCCAGCATTTT. Translated: CASGLRGGNQPQHF.

The V gene is TRBV5-6, the J gene TRBJ1-2; 8 positions agree with TRBD1. CDR3 length: 14 amino acids. V lost 4 bases and J lost 5; bases outside the gene matches: 7. Per germline, CDR1 SGHDT and CDR2 YYEEEE. CDR3 region: CASSRDRLPYGYTF. CDR3 nucleotide sequence: TGTGCCAGCAGCCGGGACAGGCTCCCGTATGGCTACACCTTC. Full variable domain (outside the CDR3, taken from reference TRBV5-6 and TRBJ1-2): DAGVTQSPTHLIKTRGQQVTLRCSPKSGHDTVSWYQQALGQGPQFIFQYYEEEERQRGNFPDRFSGHQFPNYSSELNVNALLLGDSALYLCASSRDRLPYGYTFGSGTRLTVV.

The chain carries TRBV18 and TRBJ2-5; D unresolved. The germline CDR1 and CDR2 sequences are KGHSH and LQKENI. The CDR3 runs to 12 residues. Deletions cut 3 bases from V and 5 bases from J, with 7 bases between. CDR3 in DNA: TGTGCCAGCTCACCCGTTCAGGAGACCCAGTACTTC. This sequence encodes CASSPVQETQYF.

The V call is TRBV3-1 (or the pseudogene TRBV3-2), the J call TRBJ1-3, with D uncertain. Trimming cost V 0 bases and J 1 base, with 10 bases left between them. The CDR3 covers 16 residues. The germline CDR1 and CDR2 sequences are LGHDT and YNNKEL (reference sequence). CDR3 sequence: CASSQEQRYSGNTIYF. The DNA of the CDR3 is TGTGCCAGCAGCCAAGAGCAACGGTATTCTGGAAACACCATATATTTT.